This T cell receptor beta chain came from a study of T cell responses to AZD1222 COVID-19 vaccine (dated by TCRdb to about 2021). In the study overall: Because spike-specific TCR depth and breadth did not differ between the two schedules, AZD1222 recipients who got a second dose at roughly 4 weeks were pooled with those who got a second dose at roughly 12 weeks. A total of approximately 240 trial participants underwent TCR sequencing, of whom around 200 received two doses of AZD1222 and about 25 received two doses of the MenACWY control vaccine. Enrollment into the trials was organized by age into subgroups of 18-55, 56-69 and 70-plus years, and those subgroups contained approximately 160, 26 and 62 TCR-sequenced participants, respectively.

Note on this clone: Its specific antigen is unknown. No quality values exist for individual bases; no much larger clone is one base distant.

The CDR3 regions of human TCRbeta chains were analyzed by immunosequencing. The authors processed their data as follows. Repertoire TCRs were checked for matches against a reference library of SARS-CoV-2-specific TCRs that had been generated using the MIRA antigen-specificity platform. Breadth was defined as the fraction of unique TCRs that were SARS-CoV-2-associated. Depth was defined as the fraction of total T cells that were SARS-CoV-2-associated. Using the MIRA data, every spike-specific TCR was mapped to the spike region that the TCR reacted to and assigned to either a CD4 or a CD8 class. Log10-transformed breadth and depth values were compared by one-way ANOVA with Sidak's multiple comparisons tests. TCRdb's version of the immuneACCESS table is confined to in-frame rearrangements and falls short of the full clone set. An unresolved V gene accounts for under half of the shortfall where checked; the remainder is of unknown origin. That table supplies the V and J calls and clone size; D and trimming were determined from the DNA. The sample table contains some 150,000 clones; only one count was recorded for about 93% of them. The leading ten clones occupy about 1.9% of the sample.

The sample's time point, from its label and the paper: baseline before first vaccination. Vaccinee samples came from UK trials COV001 and COV002, including a single-blind randomized controlled phase 2/3 trial of AZD1222 (ChAdOx1 nCoV-19) in healthy adults. For TCRbeta chain sequencing, PBMC samples from trial participants were taken at day 0 and at day 28 after the second dose. General findings and caveats noted by the study authors: Participants were mostly white British and included more females than males, and it was suggested by the authors that clonal diversity may have been underestimated. Only five to seven AZD1222 recipients were SARS-CoV-2 seropositive at baseline, limiting conclusions about previously exposed vaccinees. In the small 56-69-year group, the increase in depth fell short of significance, most likely because of low power. A significant rise in spike-specific TCR breadth and depth was observed after two AZD1222 doses relative to day 0 and relative to MenACWY recipients. Nearly half of unique spike-specific TCRs reportedly recognized epitopes outside regions mutated in the B.1.351 and B.1.1.7 variants. Because no samples from the day 14 peak response were available, repertoires could be characterized only after the peak T cell response. The vaccine-associated CD4 TCRs covered the entire spike protein, and the dominant responses fell in regions 160-218 and 743-854.

The V end loses 6 bases and the J end loses 8 bases, and a stretch of 14 bases separates them. There are 14 amino acids in the CDR3, from cysteine to phenylalanine inclusive. The kept DNA is CDR3 alone, 42 bases in frame from the first base. CDR1 and CDR2, looked up from the germline V gene, are MRHNA and SNTAGT. Sequences were derived from peripheral blood, sampled on day 0 of AZD1222 vaccination. The TCR sequence derives from an adult in good health. The rearranged segments are TRBV6-4 and TRBJ1-6; a tentative D match to TRBD1 spans 5 bases. The bases are TGTGCCAGCAGCGGGACCCTTGGGGATTCACCCCTCCACTTT. Its product reads: CASSGTLGDSPLHF.